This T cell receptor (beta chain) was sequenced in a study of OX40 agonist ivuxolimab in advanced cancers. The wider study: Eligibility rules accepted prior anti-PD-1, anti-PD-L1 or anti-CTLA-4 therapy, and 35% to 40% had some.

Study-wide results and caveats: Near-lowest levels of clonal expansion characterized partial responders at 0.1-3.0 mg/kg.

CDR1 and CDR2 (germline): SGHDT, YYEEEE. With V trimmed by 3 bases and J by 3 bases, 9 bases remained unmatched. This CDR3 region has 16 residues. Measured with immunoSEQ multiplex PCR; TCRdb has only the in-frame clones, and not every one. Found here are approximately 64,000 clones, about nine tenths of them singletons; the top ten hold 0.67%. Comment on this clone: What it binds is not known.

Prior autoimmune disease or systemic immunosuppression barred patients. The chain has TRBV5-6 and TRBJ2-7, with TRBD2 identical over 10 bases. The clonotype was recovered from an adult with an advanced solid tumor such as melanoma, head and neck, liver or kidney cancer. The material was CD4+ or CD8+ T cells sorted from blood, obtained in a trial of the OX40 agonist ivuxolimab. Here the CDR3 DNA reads TGTGCCAGCAGCTATAACCATAGGACTAGCGGCTACGAGCAGTACTTC. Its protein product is CASSYNHRTSGYEQYF.